The rows below give T cell receptor beta chains drawn from one sample of a study of radiotherapy plus CTLA-4 blockade in lung cancer. Clones were sequenced by immunoSEQ multiplex PCR, and TCRdb holds only the in-frame ones, with some missing. The sample holds tens of thousands of clones, 77% seen once. The sample in question was peripheral blood, obtained from a patient treated with radiotherapy plus ipilimumab. The receptors were sampled from a human donor with non-small cell lung cancer who had a partial response to radiotherapy plus ipilimumab. The conserved cysteine and the conserved F or W are not part of the CDR3 here.

j_call v_call cdr3_aa
TRBJ1-1 TRBV19 ASSTQTAMNTEAF
TRBJ1-2 TRBV6-1 ASSEAGTGYGYT
TRBJ2-5 TRBV2 ASRGLEGAQETQY
TRBJ1-3 TRBV10-2 ASSGEGKVNTIY
TRBJ2-2 TRBV5-1 ASRQSNTGELF
TRBJ2-1 TRBV9 ASSDPTGLDEQF
TRBJ2-6 TRBV7-9 ASSLVTGLSGANVLT
TRBJ2-7 TRBV19 ASSSRQGAAEQY
TRBJ2-7 TRBV4-1 ASSQGEGTFSYEQY
TRBJ2-7 TRBV7-6 ASSLERGVTYEQY
TRBJ1-1 TRBV2 ASSESGVITEAF
TRBJ2-2 TRBV7-3 ASSSPFGGNTGELF
TRBJ2-1 TRBV4-1 ASSRDVGTSAYNEQF
TRBJ1-3 TRBV7-3 ASIEQLSGNTIY
TRBJ1-6 TRBV6-1 ASGGTEIYNSPLH
TRBJ2-2 TRBV4-3 ASSQDYSGGLNTGELF
TRBJ2-1 TRBV7-2 ASSFGGLNNEQF
TRBJ2-5 TRBV10-2 ASSDFPSGNQETQY
TRBJ1-1 TRBV4-2 ASSQGRGLTEAF
TRBJ2-7 TRBV5-1 ASSLRAAGGYSYEQY
TRBJ1-5 TRBV7-2 ASSLVTGEGQPQH
TRBJ2-3 TRBV15 ATSRDNQASDTQY
TRBJ2-7 TRBV6-5 ASSTVTGRLEQY
TRBJ1-2 TRBV6-5 ASSSGPGVLHGYT
TRBJ1-1 TRBV4-3 ASSQPGHSNTEAF
TRBJ2-2 TRBV7-3 ASSPAAGGPGGELF
TRBJ2-5 TRBV9 ASSPGTSGQETQY
TRBJ1-2 TRBV28 ASRTGQSTYGYT
TRBJ2-4 TRBV4-1 ASSQEGQDPLAKNIQY
TRBJ2-2 TRBV2 ASSGGGTGELF
TRBJ1-5 TRBV19 ASSPDRDQPQH
TRBJ2-7 TRBV7-2 ASSLDRFSSYEQY
TRBJ1-3 TRBV6-1 ASRVYSGNTIY
TRBJ2-1 TRBV27 ASSTGLSSGQF
TRBJ2-7 TRBV5-4 ASSFGQDEQY
TRBJ2-5 TRBV27 ASSPLQGEETQY
TRBJ2-2 TRBV23-1 ASSRAGTGELF
TRBJ1-4 TRBV5-4 ASSPDRTNEKLF
TRBJ2-7 TRBV2 ASRGQGLYEQY
TRBJ1-1 TRBV19 AVAGQGAPTEAF
TRBJ1-1 TRBV29-1 SVTPEPGGVTEAF